Each of the 21 T cell receptor beta chains below was sequenced from the same sample in a study of Graves' ophthalmopathy and Graves' hyperthyroidism. Amplification of TCR beta CDR3 regions used RNA transcripts. The library came from an HTBI-primed first-round RT-PCR and a second-round multiplex PCR. TCRdb redid the calling of the multiplex PCR reads with MiXCR, one entry per CDR3 protein. The sample consists of 400,000 or so distinct CDR3 sequences, 15% to 17% of them appearing once. The specimen was peripheral blood. These receptors all come from a woman aged 18-30 years with stable Graves' hyperthyroidism.

This clonotype was recorded many times. V is TRBV4-1 and J is TRBJ2-7, with 10 bases that match TRBD1. V trimming: 5 bases; J trimming: 2 bases; junction bases outside the gene matches: 6. The CDR3 contains 15 residues. Looked up from germline, CDR1 is MGHRA and CDR2 is YSYEKL. The DNA for the CDR3 is TGCGCCAGCAGCAAACCAGGGACAGGGGCCTACGAGCAGTACTTC. This gives the protein CASSKPGTGAYEQYF.

This clonotype was seen repeatedly, ten times or more. This rearrangement joins TRBV7-3 to TRBJ2-2; 8 positions agree with TRBD1. The CDR3 covers 15 residues. CDR1 and CDR2 (germline): SGHTA, FQGTGA. The V segment lost 5 bases and the J segment 0 bases; nucleotides outside the gene matches: 2. The CDR3 here is CASSATGANTGELFF. Here the CDR3 DNA reads TGTGCCAGCAGCGCGACAGGGGCGAACACCGGGGAGCTGTTTTTT.

In this sample, this clonotype turned up many times. The chain recombines TRBV2 with TRBJ1-5; no clear D. Looked up from germline, CDR1 is SNHLY and CDR2 is FYNNEI. Trimming stripped 3 bases from V and 8 bases from J, with 11 bases between. This CDR3 has 13 residues. The CDR3 loop is CASSDERREPQHF. CDR3 in DNA: TGTGCCAGCAGTGACGAACGTCGGGAGCCCCAGCATTTT.

The rearrangement links TRBV25-1 to TRBJ2-7; 7 bases fit TRBD1. CDR1 and CDR2 from the germline V gene are MGHDK and SYGVNS. This CDR3 region has 13 residues. The V gene end was trimmed by 6 bases and the J gene end by 4 bases; junction bases not matched to a gene: 6. This CDR3 reads CASSGTEPYEQYF. The CDR3 DNA sequence: TGTGCCAGCAGCGGGACAGAGCCATACGAGCAGTACTTC.

This clonotype came up many times. The V and J genes are TRBV19 and TRBJ1-2; D not certain. V was pared by 0 bases and J by 3 bases, with 8 bases between. CDR3 length: 14 residues. Germline values: CDR1 LNHDA, CDR2 SQIVND (reference sequence). The CDR3: CASSIEWADYGYTF. In DNA form, the CDR3 reads TGTGCCAGTAGTATAGAGTGGGCAGACTATGGCTACACCTTC.

This clonotype has at least ten counts. This chain connects TRBV5-1 to TRBJ2-7; 8 bases align to TRBD1. Germline V lookup: CDR1 SGHRS, CDR2 YFSETQ. The CDR3 totals 16 residues. With 0 bases clipped from V and 2 bases from J, the junction kept 7 bases outside the gene matches. DNA of the CDR3: TGCGCCAGCAGCTTGGGACAGGGGTATACGACCTACGAGCAGTACTTC. Its protein product is CASSLGQGYTTYEQYF.

This clonotype has ten or more counts. The genes are TRBV12-3 or TRBV12-4 and TRBJ1-2, with 8 bases matching TRBD1. J was trimmed by 2 bases and V by 6 bases; bases with no gene match: 8. This CDR3 is 15 amino acids long. CDR3 sequence: CASSPRTGLNYGYTF. The CDR3 DNA sequence: TGTGCCAGCAGCCCCAGGACAGGGCTAAACTATGGCTACACCTTC.

This clonotype was counted at least ten times. The chain joins TRBV12-3 or TRBV12-4 to TRBJ2-2; D gene ambiguous. V lost 3 bases and J 4 bases, leaving 3 bases between the germline ends. The CDR3 consists of 12 residues. The CDR3 reads CASSFTTGELFF. The CDR3 DNA follows: TGTGCCAGCAGTTTCACCACCGGGGAGCTGTTTTTT.

This clonotype has ten or more counts. The chain has TRBV14 and TRBJ2-7; D is perhaps TRBD1 or TRBD2 (5 bases each). V was pared by 4 bases and J by 6 bases, with 16 bases between. The CDR3 has 14 residues. The germline gives CDR1 SGHDN, CDR2 FVKESK. This chain's CDR3 is CASSRGRELGEQYF. The CDR3 DNA is TGTGCCAGCAGCCGCGGCAGGGAGTTGGGCGAGCAGTACTTC.

This clonotype has at least ten counts. CDR3 DNA: TGTGCCAGCAGCTTAGGGACCTTAGGTTCACCCCTCCACTTT. Protein sequence: CASSLGTLGSPLHF. The rearrangement links TRBV5-6 to TRBJ1-6; tentatively, D is TRBD1 (5 bases). V was cut by 2 bases and J by 9 bases, with 12 bases left in between. Germline V gives CDR1 SGHDT, CDR2 YYEEEE. The CDR3 spans 14 residues. Variable domain in full (rest from reference TRBV5-6 and TRBJ1-6): DAGVTQSPTHLIKTRGQQVTLRCSPKSGHDTVSWYQQALGQGPQFIFQYYEEEERQRGNFPDRFSGHQFPNYSSELNVNALLLGDSALYLCASSLGTLGSPLHFGNGTRLTVT.

This clonotype was counted many times. The V gene is TRBV11-2, the J gene TRBJ1-2, with TRBD1 matching over 8 bases. V was pared by 5 bases and J by 7 bases, with 12 bases of the junction left unmatched. The CDR3 loop spans 15 amino acids. Germline V gene sequence: CDR1 SGHAT, CDR2 FQNNGV. The CDR3 loop is CASSPFGQGAGGYTF. DNA of the CDR3: TGTGCCAGCAGCCCCTTCGGGCAGGGGGCGGGTGGCTACACCTTC.

This clonotype was seen many times. This chain links TRBV7-6 with TRBJ1-3; D remains ambiguous. Germline lookup yields CDR1 SGHVS and CDR2 FNYEAQ. Trimming took 8 bases from V and 0 from J, leaving 5 bases between them. The length of the CDR3 is 12 residues. As DNA, the CDR3 is TGTGCCAGCTCCGGCTCTGGAAACACCATATATTTT. Translation gives CASSGSGNTIYF.

In its sample, this clonotype was seen many times. The rearrangement joins TRBV6-1 to TRBJ2-7, with 11 bases matching TRBD1. CDR1 is MNHNS, CDR2 SASEGT, per germline. The CDR3 has 15 residues. J gave up 5 bases and V 5 bases, and 8 bases lay outside the gene matches. CDR3: CASSPWTGGHDEQYF. The DNA of the CDR3 is TGTGCCAGCAGTCCGTGGACAGGGGGCCACGACGAGCAGTACTTC.

This clonotype showed up many times. The rearrangement links TRBV12-3 or TRBV12-4 to TRBJ1-1; D is uncertain. The CDR3 has 11 amino acids. V gave up 8 bases and J gave up 2 bases, with 6 bases separating them. CDR3 sequence reads: CASLGNTEAFF. DNA for the CDR3: TGTGCCAGCTTAGGAAACACTGAAGCTTTCTTT.

In its sample, this clonotype was seen many times. The chain couples TRBV20-1 to TRBJ1-1, with D perhaps matching TRBD1 (5 bases). The V end lost 5 bases, the J end lost 4 bases, and 11 bases lay between the germline ends. The germline V gene encodes CDR1 DFQATT and CDR2 SNEGSKA (reference sequence). The CDR3 is made up of 12 amino acids. The CDR3 loop reads CSARQGTTEAFF. In DNA form, the CDR3 reads TGCAGTGCTCGTCAGGGAACCACTGAAGCTTTCTTT.

The J gene is TRBJ1-1, the V gene TRBV18, with a tentative D call TRBD1 (6 bases). Trimming stripped 1 base from V and 1 base from J, with 19 bases between. Per the germline V gene, CDR1 is KGHSH and CDR2 is LQKENI. The CDR3 length is 18 residues. CDR3 region: CASSPRRWGRGPNTEAFF. CDR3 DNA sequence: TGTGCCAGCTCACCACGTCGATGGGGCAGGGGACCGAACACTGAAGCTTTCTTT.

This clonotype has only a few counts. J is TRBJ1-1 and V is TRBV12-3 or TRBV12-4; the D gene is possibly TRBD1 (5 bases). This CDR3 has 14 amino acids. V lost 5 bases and J 5 bases, leaving 15 bases between the germline ends. The chain's CDR3 is CASSPGGSRTEAFF. The CDR3 coding sequence is TGTGCCAGCAGTCCCGGGGGATCCAGAACTGAAGCTTTCTTT.

This clonotype was observed at least ten times. The J gene is TRBJ1-5, the V gene TRBV4-1; tentative D call: TRBD1 (6 bases). Germline V CDR1 and CDR2: MGHRA, YSYEKL. Trimming took off 0 bases at V and 4 bases at J, with 19 bases between the two ends. The CDR3 spans 18 residues. The CDR3 here is CASSQDLKRDIRNQPQHF. CDR3 in DNA: TGCGCCAGCAGCCAAGATCTGAAACGGGACATTCGTAATCAGCCCCAGCATTTT.

This clonotype was detected ten times or more. The chain links TRBV20-1 to TRBJ1-1; 9 bases map to TRBD1. With V trimmed by 3 bases and J by 0 bases, 17 bases remained unmatched. Looked up from germline, CDR1 is DFQATT and CDR2 is SNEGSKA (reference sequence). There are 19 residues in the CDR3. In nucleotides, the CDR3 is TGCAGTGCTAGGGAGAAGGATAAGGGACAGGGCCTTTTGAACACTGAAGCTTTCTTT. Amino acid sequence: CSAREKDKGQGLLNTEAFF.

This clonotype came up many times. The rearrangement uses TRBV7-2 and TRBJ2-7, with D maybe TRBD2 (6 bases). The germline gives CDR1 SGHTA, CDR2 FQGNSA. The V end lost 1 base, the J end lost 3 bases, and 13 bases lay between the germline ends. This CDR3 has 15 amino acids. CDR3 loop: CASSLGGTEIYEQYF. CDR3 bases: TGTGCCAGCAGCTTAGGAGGGACTGAAATCTACGAGCAGTACTTC.

There are many counts of this clonotype. The genes are TRBV3-1 and TRBJ1-1, with D tentatively TRBD1 (6 bases). The CDR3 sequence is 12 residues long. Looked up from germline, CDR1 is LGHDT and CDR2 is YNNKEL (reference sequence). Trimming took 3 bases from V and 8 from J, leaving 10 bases between them. CDR3 residues: CASSQNRAEAFF. For the CDR3, the DNA is TGTGCCAGCAGCCAGAACAGGGCCGAAGCTTTCTTT.